Following are 23 T cell receptor beta chains from one sample sequenced in a study of T cell responses to AZD1222 COVID-19 vaccine. Assay: immunoSEQ multiplex PCR; the TCRdb copy retains only in-frame clones and omits some. The top ten clones hold 1.5% to 2% of a sample with 150,000 to 200,000 clones, roughly nine tenths of them seen once. The sample in question was peripheral blood, obtained on day 0 of AZD1222 vaccination. Receptor source: an adult in good health.

The chain joins TRBV6-6 to TRBJ2-1; D possibly corresponds to TRBD2 (6 bases). In germline, CDR1 is MNHNY, CDR2 SVGAGI (reference sequence). The CDR3 has 14 residues. The V end lost 6 bases, the J end lost 8 bases, and 17 bases lay between the germline ends. DNA of the CDR3: TGTGCCAGCAGGGGCGGAGGGGTGGTCGATGAGCAGTTCTTC. Its protein is CASRGGGVVDEQFF.

The chain employs TRBV9 and TRBJ2-3; D gene ambiguous. Germline V gene sequence: CDR1 SGDLS, CDR2 YYNGEE. The CDR3 covers 15 residues. V dropped 2 bases and J dropped 0 bases, with 10 bases sitting between them. The CDR3 region has the DNA TGTGCCAGCAGCGTTACGCAGAAGAGCACAGATACGCAGTATTTT. The encoded protein is CASSVTQKSTDTQYF.

V is TRBV19 and J is TRBJ2-7; D remains ambiguous. The ends were cut back, 3 bases at V and 4 bases at J, with 7 bases in the middle. This CDR3 is 12 amino acids long. Per the germline V gene, CDR1 is LNHDA and CDR2 is SQIVND (reference sequence). The CDR3 DNA reads as TGTGCCAGTAGTATCCCGGGTTACGAGCAGTACTTC. Translated: CASSIPGYEQYF. The variable domain in full, completed from reference TRBV19 and TRBJ2-7, reads DGGITQSPKYLFRKEGQNVTLSCEQNLNHDAMYWYRQDPGQGLRLIYYSQIVNDFQKGDIAEGYSVSREKKESFPLTVTSAQKNPTAFYLCASSIPGYEQYFGPGTRLTVT.

The rearrangement joins TRBV10-3 to TRBJ1-2, with TRBD1 as a possible D gene (6 bases). The CDR3 is 15 residues long. Germline values: CDR1 ENHRY, CDR2 SYGVKD. The DNA for the CDR3 is TGTGCAATCTTCTCCGGGGGCTCTGTGAGTTATGGCTACACCTTC. It specifies CAIFSGGSVSYGYTF.

V gene TRBV10-3 combines with J gene TRBJ1-1; D not certain. The CDR3 has 14 residues. The germline gives CDR1 ENHRY, CDR2 SYGVKD. The ends were cut back, 7 bases at V and 0 bases at J, with 12 bases in the middle. CDR3 sequence: CAITDLGMNTEAFF. The CDR3 bases are TGTGCCATCACTGATCTGGGCATGAACACTGAAGCTTTCTTT.

This clone was detected once. The chain employs TRBV5-5 and TRBJ1-2, with D unresolved. Germline CDR1 SGHKS, CDR2 YYEKEE (reference sequence). The CDR3 consists of 15 residues. V was pared by 0 bases and J by 2 bases, with 11 bases between. The CDR3 sequence is CASSLAGQKNYGYTF. In DNA form, the CDR3 reads TGTGCCAGCAGCTTGGCTGGGCAGAAGAACTATGGCTACACCTTC.

The chain carries TRBV5-1 and TRBJ2-1; 8 nucleotides line up with TRBD2. Unmatched junction bases numbered 12, after V lost 4 bases and J lost 6 bases. The CDR3 has 16 residues. Germline lookup yields CDR1 SGHRS and CDR2 YFSETQ. The CDR3 loop reads CASSLTGTSGGNEQFF. Written as DNA, the CDR3 is TGCGCCAGCAGCCTAACCGGGACTAGTGGGGGCAATGAGCAGTTCTTC.

The chain couples TRBV6-5 to TRBJ1-6; 11 bases are a match to TRBD1. Trimming at V came to 7 bases and at J to 8 bases, leaving 4 bases not matched to a gene. The CDR3 is 14 amino acids. Germline V lookup: CDR1 MNHEY, CDR2 SVGAGI. CDR3 bases: TGTGCCAGCACAGGGACAGGGGGTTATTCACCCCTCCACTTT. This sequence encodes CASTGTGGYSPLHF.

The chain has TRBV27 and TRBJ2-7; no clear D gene. The V gene's germline CDR1 is MNHEY and CDR2 SMNVEV (reference sequence). Trimming removed 7 bases from V and 3 bases from J, with 7 bases in between. This CDR3 is built from 11 residues. CDR3 amino acids: CASTSGYEQYF. In DNA, the CDR3 is TGTGCCAGCACCTCAGGCTACGAGCAGTACTTC.

V gene TRBV5-1 combines with J gene TRBJ2-3; TRBD1 matches 7 bases. V lost 0 bases and J lost 2; bases outside the gene matches: 6. This CDR3 contains 16 residues. Germline V gene lookup returns CDR1 SGHRS and CDR2 YFSETQ. The DNA for the CDR3 is TGCGCCAGCAGCTTGGGTTGGGGACAGTCCACAGATACGCAGTATTTT. Its protein product is CASSLGWGQSTDTQYF.

The rearrangement links TRBV7-2 to TRBJ2-5, with D perhaps matching TRBD1 or TRBD2 (5 bases each). CDR3 length equals 16 residues. V was cut by 8 bases and J by 5 bases, with 24 bases left in between. The V gene's germline CDR1 is SGHTA and CDR2 FQGNSA. The chain's CDR3 is CASLPDVLGRRETQYF. The CDR3 DNA sequence: TGTGCCAGCCTACCCGATGTTCTGGGACGCCGCGAGACCCAGTACTTC.

The CDR3 here is CASSQWGVTSGNEQFF. The CDR3 bases are TGTGCCAGCAGCCAATGGGGGGTGACTAGCGGCAATGAGCAGTTCTTC. This chain uses TRBV7-9 with TRBJ2-1, with TRBD2 matching 9 bases. The germline V gene encodes CDR1 SEHNR and CDR2 FQNEAQ (reference sequence). Germline trimming cut 5 bases from V and 6 bases from J; bases unmatched to any gene: 11. This CDR3 spans 16 amino acids.

The chain links TRBV7-2 to TRBJ1-5, with D possibly matching TRBD1 (5 bases). The V gene's germline CDR1 is SGHTA and CDR2 FQGNSA. The CDR3 is made up of 15 amino acids. Trimming stripped 5 bases from V and 1 base from J, with 12 bases between. CDR3 bases: TGTGCCAGCAGCCCGGGACTGTGGAGCAATCAGCCCCAGCATTTT. It is translated as CASSPGLWSNQPQHF. Drawing the rest from reference TRBV7-2 and TRBJ1-5, the complete variable domain is GAGVSQSPSNKVTEKGKDVELRCDPISGHTALYWYRQSLGQGLEFLIYFQGNSAPDKSGLPSDRFSAERTGGSVSTLTIQRTQQEDSAVYLCASSPGLWSNQPQHFGDGTRLSIL.

This chain joins TRBV29-1 and TRBJ2-1; a weak D match, TRBD2 (5 bases). Germline loops: CDR1 SQVTM, CDR2 ANQGSEA. The CDR3 contains 11 residues. Trimming took 1 base from V and 10 from J, leaving 8 bases between them. The CDR3 region is CSVEVGEEQFF. The DNA for the CDR3 is TGCAGCGTTGAAGTTGGGGAGGAGCAGTTCTTC.

CDR3 DNA sequence: TGTGCCAGCAGCAGAACAGGGGGCGGGTCAGATACGCAGTATTTT. It specifies CASSRTGGGSDTQYF. This sequence joins TRBV11-3 and TRBJ2-3, with 9 bases identical to TRBD1. CDR3 length: 15 amino acids. J gave up 4 bases and V 5 bases, and 7 bases lay outside the gene matches. The germline gives CDR1 SGHNT, CDR2 YENEEA.

This clone was seen once. The rearrangement links TRBV7-2 to TRBJ2-2; no clear D. Germline V gene data show CDR1 as SGHTA and CDR2 as FQGNSA. Trimming removed 1 base at V and 3 bases at J, with 9 bases between. This CDR3 is built from 15 residues. CDR3 coding DNA: TGTGCCAGCAGCTTAGGAGTCACCTACACCGGGGAGCTGTTTTTT. Translation: CASSLGVTYTGELFF.

The sample holds one count of this clone. The V call is TRBV9, the J call TRBJ2-2; D possibly corresponds to TRBD1 (5 bases). This CDR3 is 14 amino acids long. Germline lookup yields CDR1 SGDLS and CDR2 YYNGEE. Trimming left V 3 bases short and J 3 bases short, with 9 bases between. In DNA, the CDR3 is TGTGCCAGCAGCGCCCGCAGGGACACCGGGGAGCTGTTTTTT. Amino acid sequence: CASSARRDTGELFF.

The genes are TRBV19 and TRBJ1-1, with D unresolved. This CDR3 is 14 amino acids long. The germline V gene has CDR1 LNHDA and CDR2 SQIVND (reference sequence). With 7 bases removed from V and 0 bases from J, the gap between germline ends came to 12 bases. The chain's CDR3 is CASTTSLLNTEAFF. DNA of the CDR3: TGTGCCAGTACCACTTCCCTGTTGAACACTGAAGCTTTCTTT.

The chain is built from TRBV30 and TRBJ2-7, with D possibly being TRBD1 or TRBD2 (5 bases each). This CDR3 region has 11 residues. Trimming stripped 1 base from V and 5 bases from J, with 6 bases between. The germline V gene encodes CDR1 GTSNPN and CDR2 SVGIG (reference sequence). CDR3 amino acids: CAWSGGDEQYF. The CDR3 DNA reads as TGTGCCTGGAGTGGAGGGGACGAGCAGTACTTC.

The chain has TRBV10-3 and TRBJ2-1, with 10 bases aligning to TRBD2. The V and J ends lost 8 bases and 7 bases, in that order; junction bases with no gene match: 14. The CDR3 length is 16 residues. Germline-derived CDR1 and CDR2 are ENHRY and SYGVKD. CDR3 sequence (DNA): TGTGCCATCGGGACTAGCGTGGATGGGCGGGTGAATGAGCAGTTCTTC. Protein: CAIGTSVDGRVNEQFF.

The CDR3 spells CATSRIQGARLNTEAFF. The CDR3 DNA reads as TGTGCCACCAGCAGAATACAGGGGGCGCGACTGAACACTGAAGCTTTCTTT. V usage is TRBV15 and J usage is TRBJ1-1; TRBD1 agrees at 9 bases. CDR3 size: 17 residues. The J segment lost 0 bases and the V segment lost 2 bases, leaving 7 bases of the junction unmatched. Germline V CDR1 and CDR2: LNHNV, YYDKDF (reference sequence).

To note about this clone: At one end the junction does not follow the germline gene, possibly because of a read error. This chain uses TRBV11-2 with TRBJ2-7; D gene ambiguous. The CDR3 length is 11 residues. CDR1 is SGHAT and CDR2 is FQNNGV in the germline V gene. In nucleotides, the CDR3 is TGTGCCAGCAGCTTAGTGGGCGATTTGCACTTC. It yields the protein CASSLVGDLHF.

This chain joins TRBV5-6 and TRBJ1-1; D gene uncertain. Germline lookup yields CDR1 SGHDT and CDR2 YYEEEE. CDR3 length: 14 residues. The germline V and J ends were trimmed by 1 base and 4 bases, with 11 bases remaining between them. This CDR3 is CASSLIAGGTEAFF. DNA for the CDR3: TGTGCCAGCAGCTTGATCGCTGGCGGCACTGAAGCTTTCTTT.